These 25 T cell receptor beta chains came from one sample sequenced in a study of cytomegalovirus exposure and HLA in healthy donors. 13 Jbeta primers and 60 Vbeta primers were used for the PCR. Libraries were prepared by immunoSEQ multiplex PCR; TCRdb keeps only in-frame clonotypes and omits some of them. This table holds about 110,000 clones, 70% to 80% found once. Sequencing was done on a sample of PBMCs. The receptor set was obtained from a man aged 40-55 years in good health and CMV-seronegative.

This clone was recorded once. The chain employs TRBV5-1 and TRBJ2-1; 7 nucleotides agree with TRBD2. The ends lost 4 bases at V and 10 bases at J; junction bases unmatched: 11. The V gene's germline CDR1 is SGHRS and CDR2 YFSETQ. The CDR3 contains 14 residues. The CDR3 loop is CASSDRLTGGEQFF. CDR3 coding DNA: TGCGCCAGCAGCGACAGACTAACGGGAGGAGAGCAGTTCTTC.

V and J are TRBV9 and TRBJ2-3; weak D call: TRBD2 (7 bases). Per the germline V gene, CDR1 is SGDLS and CDR2 is YYNGEE. The germline V and J ends were trimmed by 1 base and 4 bases, with 19 bases remaining between them. The CDR3 sequence is 17 residues long. CDR3 sequence (DNA): TGTGCCAGCAGCGTATTTAGGAGGGGGGGTGGGGCAGATACGCAGTATTTT. Protein product: CASSVFRRGGGADTQYF.

The rearrangement links TRBV9 to TRBJ2-1, with 9 bases that match TRBD2. Germline-derived CDR1 and CDR2 are SGDLS and YYNGEE. V was pared by 0 bases and J by 9 bases, with 7 bases of the junction left unmatched. CDR3 length equals 15 residues. CDR3 DNA sequence: TGTGCCAGCAGCGTAGCATTAGCGGGAGTACTTGAGCAGTTCTTC. It specifies CASSVALAGVLEQFF.

This chain connects TRBV7-6 to TRBJ2-4, with TRBD2 matching over 10 bases. Germline CDR1 and CDR2: SGHVS and FNYEAQ. CDR3 length: 14 residues. With V trimmed by 3 bases and J by 9 bases, 5 bases remained unmatched. The CDR3 loop reads CASSFLAGEGIQYF. CDR3 DNA: TGTGCCAGCAGCTTCCTAGCGGGAGAGGGCATTCAGTACTTC.

In its sample, this clone was seen once. V and J are TRBV27 and TRBJ2-7, with a tentative D call TRBD1 (5 bases). Trimming cost V 2 bases and J 4 bases, with 12 bases left between them. The CDR3 is 14 residues long. CDR1 is MNHEY, CDR2 SMNVEV, per germline (reference sequence). CDR3 DNA: TGTGCCAGCAGTTTAAGGGGCGGAAAATACGAGCAGTACTTC. Its translation is CASSLRGGKYEQYF.

The chain carries TRBV15 and TRBJ2-7; D gene ambiguous. This CDR3 has 14 amino acids. Germline V gene data show CDR1 as LNHNV and CDR2 as YYDKDF (reference sequence). The V end was cut by 3 bases, the J end by 0 bases, with 9 bases between. The CDR3 nucleotides are TGTGCCACCAGCAGGGCCTTGTTCTCCTACGAGCAGTACTTC. The encoded protein is CATSRALFSYEQYF.

The chain carries TRBV10-3 and TRBJ2-7; 10 nucleotides line up with TRBD1. CDR1 ENHRY and CDR2 SYGVKD come from the germline V gene. The junction had 17 bases not matched to a gene; V was cut back by 3 bases and J by 6 bases. The CDR3 extends over 18 amino acids. The CDR3 bases are TGTGCCATCAGTGACAACAACCGGGACAGGGGATCCTATGGCGAGCAGTACTTC. Its protein product is CAISDNNRDRGSYGEQYF.

The CDR3 region is CASGSRGGSSYEQYF. The CDR3 DNA is TGTGCTAGTGGATCGAGGGGGGGAAGCTCCTACGAGCAGTACTTC. The V and J genes are TRBV12-5 and TRBJ2-5; possible D gene TRBD2, 7 bases. The DNA end is more similar to TRBJ2-7, so the J call may be wrong. This CDR3 is built from 15 residues. CDR1 and CDR2 from the germline V gene are LGHNT and FRNRAP.

This clone was recorded a few times. The rearrangement uses TRBV5-5 and TRBJ1-2; 7 nucleotides align to TRBD1. The CDR3 contains 15 residues. V lost 0 bases and J lost 0; bases outside the gene matches: 2. Germline V CDR1 and CDR2: SGHKS, YYEKEE (reference sequence). The chain's CDR3 is CASSLGGQANYGYTF. The CDR3 bases are TGTGCCAGCAGCTTGGGTGGACAGGCTAACTATGGCTACACCTTC.

This rearrangement joins TRBV9 to TRBJ1-1, with D possibly matching TRBD1 (5 bases). There are 14 residues in the CDR3. Germline lookup yields CDR1 SGDLS and CDR2 YYNGEE. The V end lost 4 bases, the J end lost 1 base, and 11 bases lay between the germline ends. The CDR3 DNA sequence: TGTGCCAGCAGCCTAGGGGAGTGGAACACTGAAGCTTTCTTT. Encoded protein: CASSLGEWNTEAFF.

This chain uses TRBV6-5 with TRBJ1-5; 7 nucleotides align to TRBD1. This CDR3 spans 14 amino acids. Per the germline V gene, CDR1 is MNHEY and CDR2 is SVGAGI. V gave up 5 bases and J gave up 5 bases; unmatched junction bases: 6. The CDR3 loop reads CASSLQGVDQPQHF. The CDR3 nucleotides read TGTGCCAGCAGTCTCCAGGGGGTTGATCAGCCCCAGCATTTT.

The chain has TRBV18 and TRBJ1-5; a possible D gene is TRBD1 (5 bases). V lost 3 bases and J lost 5, with 8 bases in between. CDR1 and CDR2 (germline): KGHSH, LQKENI. This CDR3 comprises 13 residues. Written as DNA, the CDR3 is TGTGCCAGCTCACCGGGGGGGTATCAGCCCCAGCATTTT. Translation gives CASSPGGYQPQHF.

The rearrangement uses TRBV2 and TRBJ2-5; no clear D gene. The V gene lost 3 bases and the J gene lost 1 base, with 12 bases spanning the gap. The CDR3 runs to 15 residues. Per the germline V gene, CDR1 is SNHLY and CDR2 is FYNNEI. The CDR3 protein is CASSDNLAIQETQYF. As DNA, the CDR3 is TGTGCCAGCAGTGACAACCTGGCCATCCAAGAGACCCAGTACTTC.

The CDR3 DNA follows: TGTGCCAGCAGTTTTCAGGGGAGTCCCAACACTGAAGCTTTCTTT. Protein sequence: CASSFQGSPNTEAFF. This chain connects TRBV27 to TRBJ1-1; tentative D call: TRBD1 (6 bases). This CDR3 is 15 amino acids long. The ends were cut back, 3 bases at V and 2 bases at J, with 13 bases in the middle. Germline V gene lookup returns CDR1 MNHEY and CDR2 SMNVEV (reference sequence).

There are a few counts of this clone. The chain combines TRBV5-1 with TRBJ1-6; TRBD1 matches 9 bases. The V gene end was trimmed by 4 bases and the J gene end by 7 bases; junction bases not matched to a gene: 6. The germline gives CDR1 SGHRS, CDR2 YFSETQ. This CDR3 is 15 amino acids long. The CDR3 spells CASSSRDRANSPLHF. The CDR3, as DNA: TGCGCCAGCAGCAGCCGGGACAGGGCAAATTCACCCCTCCACTTT.

Notes on this clone: One end of the junction fails to match germline, which may point to a read error. This chain connects TRBV7-9 to TRBJ2-7; D is undetermined. The CDR3 is 12 amino acids. CDR1 and CDR2 (germline): SEHNR, FQNEAQ (reference sequence). CDR3 coding DNA: TGTTCCAGCAGCCCCCGGGTGGACGAGCAGTACTTC. It specifies CSSSPRVDEQYF.

The gene calls are TRBV7-8 and TRBJ1-1, with D unclear. Germline V gene lookup returns CDR1 SGHVS and CDR2 FQNEAQ. V lost 2 bases and J lost 1, with 14 bases in between. The CDR3 totals 16 residues. This CDR3 reads CASSLFTGNENTEAFF. The DNA of the CDR3 is TGTGCCAGCAGCTTATTCACCGGGAATGAGAACACTGAAGCTTTCTTT.

The chain is built from TRBV5-4 and TRBJ2-5; TRBD2 matches 11 bases. CDR1 and CDR2 from the germline V gene are SGHNT and YYREEE (reference sequence). The ends lost 2 bases at V and 2 bases at J; junction bases unmatched: 8. This CDR3 is built from 17 residues. CDR3 protein: CASSFGGSGGAQETQYF. The CDR3, as DNA: TGTGCCAGCAGCTTCGGGGGTAGCGGGGGGGCTCAAGAGACCCAGTACTTC.

This clone was counted between two and nine times. V and J are TRBV29-1 and TRBJ1-4; 8 bases are a match to TRBD1. V was clipped by 6 bases and J by 4 bases; unmatched bases: 4. The CDR3 length is 13 residues. The germline V gene encodes CDR1 SQVTM and CDR2 ANQGSEA. This CDR3 reads CSVGTGLNEKLFF. CDR3 nucleotides: TGCAGCGTGGGGACAGGTCTTAATGAAAAACTGTTTTTT. Complete variable domain (other parts from reference TRBV29-1 and TRBJ1-4): SAVISQKPSRDICQRGTSLTIQCQVDSQVTMMFWYRQQPGQSLTLIATANQGSEATYESGFVIDKFPISRPNLTFSTLTVSNMSPEDSSIYLCSVGTGLNEKLFFGSGTQLSVL.

The V call is TRBV28, the J call TRBJ1-2, with a tentative D call TRBD1 (5 bases). CDR3 size: 15 residues. V lost 6 bases to trimming and J lost 5 bases, with 19 bases between them. The germline gives CDR1 MDHEN, CDR2 SYDVKM. The CDR3 coding sequence is TGTGCCAGCAGCCCCCCGAACAGGCGATCATATGGCTACACCTTC. Translating gives CASSPPNRRSYGYTF.

The rearrangement links TRBV18 to TRBJ2-7; D is undetermined. V was clipped by 8 bases and J by 0 bases, with 5 bases between them. Germline V gene data show CDR1 as KGHSH and CDR2 as LQKENI. CDR3 length: 11 amino acids. CDR3 loop: CASLNSYEQYF. CDR3 coding DNA: TGTGCCAGCCTAAACTCCTACGAGCAGTACTTC.

The chain employs TRBV4-3 and TRBJ2-7; TRBD1 agrees at 8 bases. Trimming at V came to 1 base and at J to 4 bases, leaving 15 bases not matched to a gene. CDR3 length: 18 amino acids. Per germline, CDR1 LGHNA and CDR2 YSLEER. The DNA for the CDR3 is TGCGCCAGCAGCCAAGCTACGCTTAATTGGGACAGGTTTTACGAGCAGTACTTC. Protein product: CASSQATLNWDRFYEQYF.

The chain links TRBV7-9 to TRBJ1-2, with no clear D. CDR1 is SEHNR and CDR2 is FQNEAQ in the germline V gene (reference sequence). The V gene lost 1 base and the J gene lost 1 base, with 10 bases spanning the gap. The CDR3 has 15 residues. In nucleotides, the CDR3 is TGTGCCAGCAGCTTAGGGGCAGCTTTTAACTATGGCTACACCTTC. Translated, it gives CASSLGAAFNYGYTF.

This clone was seen more than once but under ten times. The chain has TRBV7-2 and TRBJ2-5; weak D call: TRBD2 (6 bases). The V gene's germline CDR1 is SGHTA and CDR2 FQGNSA. With 0 bases removed from V and 7 bases from J, the gap between germline ends came to 9 bases. The CDR3 covers 13 residues. The CDR3 reads CASSLAGRGTQYF. CDR3 DNA sequence: TGTGCCAGCAGCTTAGCAGGGCGGGGGACCCAGTACTTC.

This clone was detected only once. The gene calls are TRBV5-1 and TRBJ2-7, with TRBD2 matching 9 bases. The length of the CDR3 is 15 residues. CDR1 and CDR2 from the germline V gene are SGHRS and YFSETQ. V gave up 0 bases and J gave up 4 bases; unmatched junction bases: 5. The CDR3: CASSLGAGGVYEQYF. In nucleotides, the CDR3 is TGCGCCAGCAGCTTGGGTGCGGGAGGGGTTTACGAGCAGTACTTC.